This entry concerns a single T cell receptor (beta chain). The data were taken from a study of blood T cell repertoires in COVID-19. On the study more broadly: The cDNA or gDNA used as material had been derived from T cells, B-cell-depleted T cells, or PBMCs.

This CDR3 spans 15 amino acids. The V segment lost 4 bases and the J segment 2 bases; nucleotides outside the gene matches: 7. Germline V CDR1 and CDR2: MNHEY, SMNVEV (reference sequence). As processed by the authors: Reference gene primer amplification in the assay estimated nucleated cell counts. The data were produced by immunoSEQ multiplex PCR, yet TCRdb's version contains in-frame clones alone and is incomplete. V and J calls and clone size follow that table, whereas D and trimming were derived from the DNA. Here the sample spans around 300,000 clones, around 90% being singletons. Sequenced: PBMCs or T cells enriched from blood (not recorded which). This receptor was taken from a man in his thirties or forties who had recovered from COVID-19. The chain is built from TRBV27 and TRBJ1-2, with 7 bases that match TRBD1. The DNA for the CDR3 is TGTGCCAGCAGTTCGACAGGGATAATAAACTATGGCTACACCTTC. This sequence encodes CASSSTGIINYGYTF.